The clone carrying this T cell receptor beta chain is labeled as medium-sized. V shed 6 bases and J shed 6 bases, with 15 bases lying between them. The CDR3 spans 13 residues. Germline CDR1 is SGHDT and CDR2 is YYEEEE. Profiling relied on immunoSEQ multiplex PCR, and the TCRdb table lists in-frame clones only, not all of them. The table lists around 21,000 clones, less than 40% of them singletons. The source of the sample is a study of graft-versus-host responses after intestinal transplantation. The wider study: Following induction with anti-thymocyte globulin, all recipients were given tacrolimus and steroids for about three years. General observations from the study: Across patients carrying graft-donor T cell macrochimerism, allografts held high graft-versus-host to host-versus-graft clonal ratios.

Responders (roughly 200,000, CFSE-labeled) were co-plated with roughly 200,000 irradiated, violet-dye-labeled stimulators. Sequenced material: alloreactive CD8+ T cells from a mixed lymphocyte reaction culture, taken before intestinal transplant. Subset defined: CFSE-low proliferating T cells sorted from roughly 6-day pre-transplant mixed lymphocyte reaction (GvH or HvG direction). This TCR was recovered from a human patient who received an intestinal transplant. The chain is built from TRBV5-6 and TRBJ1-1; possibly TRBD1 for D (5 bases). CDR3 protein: CASTGLGQPEAFF. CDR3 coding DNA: TGTGCCAGCACCGGGTTGGGGCAGCCTGAAGCTTTCTTT.